This TCR beta chain is drawn from a study of identical twins. Each CDR3 protein is one row after TCRdb ran MiXCR on the 5' RACE reads. The table records hundreds of thousands of distinct CDR3 sequences, roughly 6% of them present only once. At least ten counts were recorded for this clonotype. Looked up from germline, CDR1 is SQVTM and CDR2 is ANQGSEA. The CDR3 runs to 11 residues. The V segment lost 7 bases and the J segment 7 bases; nucleotides outside the gene matches: 7. This sequence originates from a man aged 18 to 29 in good health. The rearrangement uses TRBV29-1 and TRBJ2-7; the match to TRBD2 covers 7 bases. Sequenced input: naive T cells sorted from blood. CDR3 sequence reads: CSAAGGGEQYF. The CDR3 coding sequence is TGCAGCGCAGCCGGCGGGGGAGAGCAGTACTTC.